Presented here are 11 T cell receptor beta chains from one specimen sequenced in a study of blood T cell repertoires in COVID-19. Profiled with immunoSEQ multiplex PCR; TCRdb holds only in-frame clones, not every one. The sample has some 62,000 clones, 88% seen once. Sequencing was performed on peripheral blood. The receptors were sampled from a human donor in a cohort sampled during active COVID-19.

The V gene is TRBV19, the J gene TRBJ2-2; 10 positions agree with TRBD1. V trimming: 5 bases; J trimming: 6 bases; junction bases outside the gene matches: 9. This CDR3 is 16 amino acids long. Germline assignment: CDR1 LNHDA and CDR2 SQIVND (reference sequence). The DNA for the CDR3 is TGTGCCAGTAGTTTCTCCGGGACAGGGGCTGCCGGGGAGCTGTTTTTT. Amino acids: CASSFSGTGAAGELFF.

The chain combines TRBV19 with TRBJ2-3; possible D gene TRBD1, 6 bases. V lost 5 bases, J lost 6 bases, and 12 bases lay in between. In germline, CDR1 is LNHDA, CDR2 SQIVND (reference sequence). The CDR3 spans 13 residues. As DNA, the CDR3 is TGTGCCAGTAGTTCTCCCGGACAGGATACGCAGTATTTT. Protein product: CASSSPGQDTQYF.

This chain uses TRBV7-2 with TRBJ2-5, with 7 bases lining up with TRBD1. This CDR3 spans 14 amino acids. Losses at the gene ends were 5 bases for V and 5 bases for J; bases not matched to a gene: 8. Germline V gene data show CDR1 as SGHTA and CDR2 as FQGNSA. The CDR3 region is CASSRVRGRETQYF. CDR3 in DNA: TGTGCCAGCAGCCGGGTGAGGGGGCGGGAGACCCAGTACTTC. Drawing the rest from reference TRBV7-2 and TRBJ2-5, the complete variable domain is GAGVSQSPSNKVTEKGKDVELRCDPISGHTALYWYRQSLGQGLEFLIYFQGNSAPDKSGLPSDRFSAERTGGSVSTLTIQRTQQEDSAVYLCASSRVRGRETQYFGPGTRLLVL.

The chain carries TRBV5-6 and TRBJ1-1, with D hard to call. V was trimmed by 0 bases and J by 0 bases, leaving 12 bases between them. Germline V gene sequence: CDR1 SGHDT, CDR2 YYEEEE. This CDR3 contains 16 residues. The CDR3 sequence is CASSLGAIRLNTEAFF. CDR3 in DNA: TGTGCCAGCAGCTTGGGGGCCATAAGGTTGAACACTGAAGCTTTCTTT.

The V gene is TRBV11-2, the J gene TRBJ2-1; TRBD2 agrees at 14 bases. CDR1 is SGHAT, CDR2 FQNNGV, per germline. V lost 5 bases, J lost 8 bases, and 5 bases stayed unmatched. This CDR3 comprises 15 residues. CDR3 sequence: CASSPLTSGGDEQFF. CDR3 in DNA: TGTGCCAGCAGCCCATTGACTAGCGGGGGGGATGAGCAGTTCTTC.

This chain connects TRBV5-5 to TRBJ2-1, with 9 bases aligning to TRBD2. V was pared by 3 bases and J by 4 bases, with 5 bases of the junction left unmatched. The length of the CDR3 is 15 residues. In germline, CDR1 is SGHKS, CDR2 YYEKEE (reference sequence). The CDR3, as DNA: TGTGCCAGCAGCTCACGGACTAGCGTTTACAATGAGCAGTTCTTC. It specifies CASSSRTSVYNEQFF.

The chain joins TRBV28 to TRBJ1-4; no clear D. The CDR3 consists of 17 residues. CDR1 and CDR2 (germline): MDHEN, SYDVKM. V lost 0 bases to trimming and J lost 6 bases, with 17 bases between them. The CDR3, as DNA: TGTGCCAGCAGTTTATGGAGTCGCGGCGGGAGGTATGAAAAACTGTTTTTT. Translation: CASSLWSRGGRYEKLFF. The variable domain in full, completed from reference TRBV28 and TRBJ1-4, reads DVKVTQSSRYLVKRTGEKVFLECVQDMDHENMFWYRQDPGLGLRLIYFSYDVKMKEKGDIPEGYSVSREKKERFSLILESASTNQTSMYLCASSLWSRGGRYEKLFFGSGTQLSVL.

V gene TRBV4-3 combines with J gene TRBJ1-3, with 9 positions matching TRBD1. This CDR3 region has 15 residues. The germline V gene encodes CDR1 LGHNA and CDR2 YSLEER. Trimming cost V 4 bases and J 4 bases; bases outside gene matches: 5. The CDR3 loop reads CASSRDRARGNTIYF. The CDR3 DNA is TGCGCCAGCAGCCGGGACAGGGCGCGAGGAAACACCATATATTTT.

The chain combines TRBV5-1 with TRBJ2-3, with 11 bases fitting TRBD1. This CDR3 has 16 residues. Looked up from germline, CDR1 is SGHRS and CDR2 is YFSETQ. The J segment lost 6 bases and the V segment lost 0 bases, leaving 6 bases of the junction unmatched. The CDR3 loop is CASSLGGQGARDTQYF. The DNA for the CDR3 is TGCGCCAGCAGCTTGGGCGGACAGGGGGCGCGGGATACGCAGTATTTT.

V is TRBV19 and J is TRBJ1-4; 7 bases match TRBD1. In germline, CDR1 is LNHDA, CDR2 SQIVND (reference sequence). Losses at the gene ends were 5 bases for V and 2 bases for J; bases not matched to a gene: 8. This CDR3 has 16 amino acids. As DNA, the CDR3 is TGTGCCAGTAGTCGAAAAACAGGGGCTACTAATGAAAAACTGTTTTTT. It translates to CASSRKTGATNEKLFF.

The DNA of the CDR3 is TGTGCCAGCTCGGGTCCCAGGGGGCGCGTCTACAATGAGCAGTTCTTC. Translated, it gives CASSGPRGRVYNEQFF. The chain carries TRBV18 and TRBJ2-1, with 8 bases identical to TRBD1. CDR1 and CDR2 from the germline V gene are KGHSH and LQKENI. V trimming: 6 bases; J trimming: 3 bases; junction bases outside the gene matches: 10. The CDR3 contains 16 residues.